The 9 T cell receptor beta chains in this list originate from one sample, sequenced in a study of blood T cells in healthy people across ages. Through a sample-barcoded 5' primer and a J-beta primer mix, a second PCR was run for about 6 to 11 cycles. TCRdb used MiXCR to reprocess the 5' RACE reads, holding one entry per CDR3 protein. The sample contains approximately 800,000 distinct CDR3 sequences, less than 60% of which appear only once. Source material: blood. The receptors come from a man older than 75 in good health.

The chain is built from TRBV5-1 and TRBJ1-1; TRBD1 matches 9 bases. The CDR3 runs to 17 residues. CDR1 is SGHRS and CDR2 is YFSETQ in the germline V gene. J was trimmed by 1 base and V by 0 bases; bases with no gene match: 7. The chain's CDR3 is CASSLEGPDRGNTEAFF. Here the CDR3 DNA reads TGCGCCAGCAGCTTGGAAGGACCGGACAGGGGGAACACTGAAGCTTTCTTT. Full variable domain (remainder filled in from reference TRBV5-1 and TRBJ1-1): KAGVTQTPRYLIKTRGQQVTLSCSPISGHRSVSWYQQTPGQGLQFLFEYFSETQRNKGNFPGRFSGRQFSNSRSEMNVSTLELGDSALYLCASSLEGPDRGNTEAFFGQGTRLTVV.

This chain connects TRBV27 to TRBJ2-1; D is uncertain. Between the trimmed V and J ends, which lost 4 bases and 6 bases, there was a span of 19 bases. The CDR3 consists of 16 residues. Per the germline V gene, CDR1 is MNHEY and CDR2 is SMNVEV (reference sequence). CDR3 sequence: CASSSPGVAMPNEQFF. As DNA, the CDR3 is TGTGCCAGCAGTTCCCCCGGTGTGGCTATGCCCAATGAGCAGTTCTTC.

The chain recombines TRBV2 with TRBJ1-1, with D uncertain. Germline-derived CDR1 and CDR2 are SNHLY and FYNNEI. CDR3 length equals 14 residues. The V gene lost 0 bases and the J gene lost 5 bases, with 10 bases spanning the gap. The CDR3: CASSEALRKTEAFF. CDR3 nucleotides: TGTGCCAGCAGTGAAGCGCTCAGGAAAACTGAAGCTTTCTTT.

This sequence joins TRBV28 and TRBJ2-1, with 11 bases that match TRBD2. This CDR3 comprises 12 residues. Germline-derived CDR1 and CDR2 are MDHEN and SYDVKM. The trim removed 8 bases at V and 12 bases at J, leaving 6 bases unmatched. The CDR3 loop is CASGRGLAGQFF. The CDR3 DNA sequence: TGTGCCAGCGGTCGCGGACTAGCGGGGCAGTTCTTC.

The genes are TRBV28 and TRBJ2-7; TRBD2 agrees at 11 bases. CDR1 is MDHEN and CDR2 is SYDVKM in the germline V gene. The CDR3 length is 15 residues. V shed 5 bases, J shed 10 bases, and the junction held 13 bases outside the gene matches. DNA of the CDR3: TGTGCCAGCAGTCGCTGGACTAGCGGGTCTGAGGCCCAGTACTTC. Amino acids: CASSRWTSGSEAQYF. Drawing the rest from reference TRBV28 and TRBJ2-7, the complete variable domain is DVKVTQSSRYLVKRTGEKVFLECVQDMDHENMFWYRQDPGLGLRLIYFSYDVKMKEKGDIPEGYSVSREKKERFSLILESASTNQTSMYLCASSRWTSGSEAQYFGPGTRLTVT.

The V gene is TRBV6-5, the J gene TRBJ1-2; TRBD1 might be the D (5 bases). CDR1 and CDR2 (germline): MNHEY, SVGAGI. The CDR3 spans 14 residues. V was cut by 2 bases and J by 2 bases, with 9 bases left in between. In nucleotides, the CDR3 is TGTGCCAGCAGTTACGTTGGGGGAAACTATGGCTACACCTTC. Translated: CASSYVGGNYGYTF.

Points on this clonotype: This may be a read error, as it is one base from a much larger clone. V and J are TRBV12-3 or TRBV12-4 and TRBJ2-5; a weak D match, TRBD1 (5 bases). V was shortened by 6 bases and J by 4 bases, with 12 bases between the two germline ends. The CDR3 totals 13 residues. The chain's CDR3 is CASRLGPRETQYF. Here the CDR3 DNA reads TGTGCCAGCAGGCTGGGGCCGCGAGAGACCCAGTACTTC.

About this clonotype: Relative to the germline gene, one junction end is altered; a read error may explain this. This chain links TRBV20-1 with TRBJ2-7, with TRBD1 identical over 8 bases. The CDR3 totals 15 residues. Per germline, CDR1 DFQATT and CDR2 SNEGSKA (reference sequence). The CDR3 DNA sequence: TGCAGTGCTCGAGACAGGGGAATGGCTCGCTACGAGCAGTACTTC. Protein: CSARDRGMARYEQYF.

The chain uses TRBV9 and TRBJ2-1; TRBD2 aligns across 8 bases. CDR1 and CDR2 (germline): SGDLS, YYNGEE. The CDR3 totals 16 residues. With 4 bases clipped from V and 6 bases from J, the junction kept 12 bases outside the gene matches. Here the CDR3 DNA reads TGTGCCAGCAGCCGAACGACTAGCGTACGTGGCAATGAGCAGTTCTTC. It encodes CASSRTTSVRGNEQFF.